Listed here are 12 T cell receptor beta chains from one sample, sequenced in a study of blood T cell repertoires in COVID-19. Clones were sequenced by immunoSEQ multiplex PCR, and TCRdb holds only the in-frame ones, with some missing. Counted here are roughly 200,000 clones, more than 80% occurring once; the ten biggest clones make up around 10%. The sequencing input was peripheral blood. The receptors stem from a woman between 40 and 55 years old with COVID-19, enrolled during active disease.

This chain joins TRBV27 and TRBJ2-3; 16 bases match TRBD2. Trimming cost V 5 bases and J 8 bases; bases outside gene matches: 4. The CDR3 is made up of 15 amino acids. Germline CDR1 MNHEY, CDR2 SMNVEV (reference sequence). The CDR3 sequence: CASSRGTSGRATQYF. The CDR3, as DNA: TGTGCCAGCAGTCGTGGGACTAGCGGGAGGGCTACGCAGTATTTT.

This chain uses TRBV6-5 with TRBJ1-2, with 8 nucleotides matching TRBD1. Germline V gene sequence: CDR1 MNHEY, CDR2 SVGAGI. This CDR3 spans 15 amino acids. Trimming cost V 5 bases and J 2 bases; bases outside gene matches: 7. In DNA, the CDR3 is TGTGCCAGCAGTCGTGCAGGGGGCGCCAACTATGGCTACACCTTC. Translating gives CASSRAGGANYGYTF.

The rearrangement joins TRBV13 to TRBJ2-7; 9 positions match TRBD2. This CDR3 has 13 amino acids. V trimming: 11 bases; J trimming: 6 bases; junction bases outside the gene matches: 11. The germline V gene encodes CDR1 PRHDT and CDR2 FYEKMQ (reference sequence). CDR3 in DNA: TGTGCCTGCACCCTGGCGGGAGGGAGCGAGCAGTACTTC. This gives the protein CACTLAGGSEQYF.

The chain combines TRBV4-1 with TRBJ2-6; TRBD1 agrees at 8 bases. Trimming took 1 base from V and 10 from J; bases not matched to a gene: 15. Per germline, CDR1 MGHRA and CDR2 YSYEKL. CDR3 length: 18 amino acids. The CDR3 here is CASSQAGTGPNGGNVLTF. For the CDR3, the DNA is TGCGCCAGCAGCCAAGCCGGGACAGGCCCTAACGGAGGGAACGTCCTGACTTTC.

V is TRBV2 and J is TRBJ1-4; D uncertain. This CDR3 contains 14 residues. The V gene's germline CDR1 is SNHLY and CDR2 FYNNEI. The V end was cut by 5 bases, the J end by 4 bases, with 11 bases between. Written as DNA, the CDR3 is TGTGCCAGCAGTCTCGGGTCTTTTAATGAAAAACTGTTTTTT. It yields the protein CASSLGSFNEKLFF.

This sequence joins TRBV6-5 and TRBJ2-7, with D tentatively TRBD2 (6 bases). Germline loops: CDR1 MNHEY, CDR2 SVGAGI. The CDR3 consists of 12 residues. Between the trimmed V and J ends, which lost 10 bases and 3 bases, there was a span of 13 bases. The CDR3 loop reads CATLDGGYEQYF. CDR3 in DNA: TGTGCCACACTGGACGGGGGCTACGAGCAGTACTTC.

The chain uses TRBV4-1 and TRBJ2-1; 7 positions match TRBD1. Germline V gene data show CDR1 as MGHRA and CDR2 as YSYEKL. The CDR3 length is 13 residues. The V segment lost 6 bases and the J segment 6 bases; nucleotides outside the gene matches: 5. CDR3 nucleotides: TGCGCCAGCAGACGACAGGGCCTCAATGAGCAGTTCTTC. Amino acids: CASRRQGLNEQFF.

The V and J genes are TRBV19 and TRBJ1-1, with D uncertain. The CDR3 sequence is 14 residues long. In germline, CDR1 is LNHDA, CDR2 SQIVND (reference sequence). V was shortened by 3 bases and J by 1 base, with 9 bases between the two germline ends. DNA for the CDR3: TGTGCCAGTAGTATGCCGACACCGAACACTGAAGCTTTCTTT. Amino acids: CASSMPTPNTEAFF.

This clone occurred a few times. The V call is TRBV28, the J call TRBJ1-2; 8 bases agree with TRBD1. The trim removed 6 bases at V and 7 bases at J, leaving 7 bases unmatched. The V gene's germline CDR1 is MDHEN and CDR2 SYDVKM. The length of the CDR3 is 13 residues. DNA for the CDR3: TGTGCCAGCAGAGGACAGGGAAGGAGTGGCTACACCTTC. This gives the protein CASRGQGRSGYTF.

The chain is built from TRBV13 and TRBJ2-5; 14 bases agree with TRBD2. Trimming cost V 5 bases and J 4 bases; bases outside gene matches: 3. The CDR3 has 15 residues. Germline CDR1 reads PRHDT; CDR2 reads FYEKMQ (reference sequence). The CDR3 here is CASSPGTSGRETQYF. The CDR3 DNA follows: TGTGCCAGCAGCCCAGGGACTAGCGGGAGAGAGACCCAGTACTTC.

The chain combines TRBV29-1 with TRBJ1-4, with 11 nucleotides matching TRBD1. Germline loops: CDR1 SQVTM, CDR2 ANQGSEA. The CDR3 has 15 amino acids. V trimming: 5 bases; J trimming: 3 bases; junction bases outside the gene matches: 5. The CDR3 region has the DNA TGCAGCGTTCGCGGACAGGGGGCACCTAATGAAAAACTGTTTTTT. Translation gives CSVRGQGAPNEKLFF.

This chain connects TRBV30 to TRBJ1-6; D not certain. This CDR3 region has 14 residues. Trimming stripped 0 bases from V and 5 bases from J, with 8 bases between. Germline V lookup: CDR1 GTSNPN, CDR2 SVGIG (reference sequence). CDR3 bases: TGTGCCTGGAGTGTTGGGCAGGATAATTCACCCCTCCACTTT. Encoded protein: CAWSVGQDNSPLHF.